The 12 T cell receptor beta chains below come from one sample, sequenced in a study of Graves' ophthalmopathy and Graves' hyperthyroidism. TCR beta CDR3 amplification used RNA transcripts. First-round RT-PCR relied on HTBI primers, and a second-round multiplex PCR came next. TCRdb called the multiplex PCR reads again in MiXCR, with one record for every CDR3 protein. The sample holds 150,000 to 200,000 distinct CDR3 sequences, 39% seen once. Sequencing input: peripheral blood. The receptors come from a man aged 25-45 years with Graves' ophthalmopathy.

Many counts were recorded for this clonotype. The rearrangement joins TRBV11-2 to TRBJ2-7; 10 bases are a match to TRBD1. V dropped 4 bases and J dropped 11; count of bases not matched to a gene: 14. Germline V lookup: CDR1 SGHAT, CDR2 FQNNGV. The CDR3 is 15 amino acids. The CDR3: CASSSWTGGKGMKYF. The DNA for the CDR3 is TGTGCCAGCAGCTCCTGGACAGGGGGAAAGGGGATGAAGTACTTC.

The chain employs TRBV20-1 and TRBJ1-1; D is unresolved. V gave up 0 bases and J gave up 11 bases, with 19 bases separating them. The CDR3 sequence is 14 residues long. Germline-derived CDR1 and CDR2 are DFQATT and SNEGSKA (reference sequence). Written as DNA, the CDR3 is TGCAGTGCTAGAGATCTTACTAATGGCGGCGTCGCTTTCTTT. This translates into CSARDLTNGGVAFF.

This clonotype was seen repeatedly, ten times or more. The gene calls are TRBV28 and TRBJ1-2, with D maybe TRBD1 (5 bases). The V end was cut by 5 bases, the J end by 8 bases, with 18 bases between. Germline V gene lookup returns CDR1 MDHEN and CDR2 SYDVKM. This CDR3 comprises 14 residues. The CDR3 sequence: CASSPRGPGSGYTF. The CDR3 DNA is TGTGCCAGCAGTCCCCGTGGCCCAGGGTCGGGCTACACCTTC.

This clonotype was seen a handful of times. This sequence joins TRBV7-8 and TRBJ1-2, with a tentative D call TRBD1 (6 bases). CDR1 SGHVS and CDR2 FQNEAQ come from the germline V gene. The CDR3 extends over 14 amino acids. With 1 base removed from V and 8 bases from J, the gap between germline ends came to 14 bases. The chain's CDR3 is CASSLGLTGTGYTF. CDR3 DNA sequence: TGTGCCAGCAGCTTAGGCTTAACAGGGACGGGCTACACCTTC.

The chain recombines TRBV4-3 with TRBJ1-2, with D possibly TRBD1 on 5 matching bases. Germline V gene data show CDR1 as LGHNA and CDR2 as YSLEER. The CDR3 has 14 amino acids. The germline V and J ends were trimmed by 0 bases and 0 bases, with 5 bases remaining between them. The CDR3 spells CASSQDRANYGYTF. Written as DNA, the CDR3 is TGCGCCAGCAGCCAAGACAGGGCTAACTATGGCTACACCTTC.

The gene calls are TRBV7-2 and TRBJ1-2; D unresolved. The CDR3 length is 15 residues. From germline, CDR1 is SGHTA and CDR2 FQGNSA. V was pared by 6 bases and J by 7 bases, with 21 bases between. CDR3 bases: TGTGCCAGCAGGGAGGGTAGTCCAAATCCTCCTGGCTACACCTTC. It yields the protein CASREGSPNPPGYTF.

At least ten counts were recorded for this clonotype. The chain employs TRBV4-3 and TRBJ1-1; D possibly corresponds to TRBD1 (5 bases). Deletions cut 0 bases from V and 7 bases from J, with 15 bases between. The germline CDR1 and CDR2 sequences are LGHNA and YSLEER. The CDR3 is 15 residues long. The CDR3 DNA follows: TGCGCCAGCAGCCAAGATGACAGCCCTACGGGTGAAGCTTTCTTT. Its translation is CASSQDDSPTGEAFF.

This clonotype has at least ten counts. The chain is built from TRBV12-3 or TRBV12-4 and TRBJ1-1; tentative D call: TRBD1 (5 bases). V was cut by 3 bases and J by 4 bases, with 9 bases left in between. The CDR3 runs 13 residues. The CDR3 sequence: CASSFRVATEAFF. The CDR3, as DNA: TGTGCCAGCAGTTTCAGGGTGGCCACTGAAGCTTTCTTT.

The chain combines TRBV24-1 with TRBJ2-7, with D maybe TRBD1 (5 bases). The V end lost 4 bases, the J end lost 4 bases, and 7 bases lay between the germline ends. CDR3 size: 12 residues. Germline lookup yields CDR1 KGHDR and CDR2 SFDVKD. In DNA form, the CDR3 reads TGTGCCACCAGTGAGGCAGGGTACGAGCAGTACTTC. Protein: CATSEAGYEQYF.

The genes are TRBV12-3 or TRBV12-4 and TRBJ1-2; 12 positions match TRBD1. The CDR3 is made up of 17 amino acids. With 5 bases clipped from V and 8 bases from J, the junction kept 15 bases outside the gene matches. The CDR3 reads CASSASGTGGARKGYTF. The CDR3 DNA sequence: TGTGCCAGCAGTGCCTCCGGGACAGGGGGCGCACGAAAGGGCTACACCTTC.

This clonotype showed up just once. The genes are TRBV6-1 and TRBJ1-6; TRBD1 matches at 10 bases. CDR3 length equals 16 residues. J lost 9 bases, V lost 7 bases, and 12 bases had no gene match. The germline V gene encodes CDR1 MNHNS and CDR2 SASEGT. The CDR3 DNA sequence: TGTGCCAGCAAAGTTAAAGGGACAGGGGTCGGTTCACCCCTCCACTTT. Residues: CASKVKGTGVGSPLHF.

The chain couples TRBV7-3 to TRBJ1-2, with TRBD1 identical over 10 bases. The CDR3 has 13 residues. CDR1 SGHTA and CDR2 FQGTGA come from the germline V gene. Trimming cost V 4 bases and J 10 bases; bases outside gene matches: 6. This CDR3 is CASSSGQGRAYTF. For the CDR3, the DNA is TGTGCCAGCAGCTCGGGACAGGGGCGCGCCTACACCTTC.